These T cell receptor beta chains were read from a single sample in a study of CD8 T cells in ankylosing spondylitis. TCRdb passed the 5' RACE reads through MiXCR, listing each CDR3 protein once. Found here are about 320,000 distinct CDR3 sequences, around a tenth of them singletons; the top ten hold roughly 9%. Sequencing used blood, either unsorted or a sorted T cell fraction (not recorded which). Receptors originate from a female donor with ankylosing spondylitis or in good health (not recorded which). CDR3s include the opening cysteine and the closing phenylalanine or tryptophan. A D gene is named only where the DNA matches it firmly. Size is omitted from some rows. Given values are once, few, many or a class for expanded clones.

TRBJ2-2,TRBV7-2,-,-,CASSLRGALNTGELFF,TGTGCCAGCAGCTTACGGGGCGCTTTGAACACCGGGGAGCTGTTTTTT
TRBJ2-4,TRBV19,few,-,CASSPPTGRRAKNIQYF,TGTGCCAGTAGTCCTCCGACAGGCCGTCGCGCCAAAAACATTCAGTACTTC
TRBJ1-2,TRBV20-1,many,-,CSAPWGNGYTF,TGCAGTGCCCCCTGGGGGAATGGCTACACCTTC
TRBJ2-1,TRBV20-1,many,TRBD2,CSARPGLAGRSYNEQFF,TGCAGTGCTAGGCCCGGACTAGCGGGTCGCTCCTACAATGAGCAGTTCTTC
TRBJ1-3,TRBV12-3/TRBV12-4,many,-,CASSPSGNTIYF,TGTGCCAGCAGCCCGAGCGGAAACACCATATATTTT
TRBJ1-2,TRBV20-1,many,-,CSAPTARVGYGYTF,TGCAGTGCTCCCACCGCGAGGGTCGGGTATGGCTACACCTTC
TRBJ1-5,TRBV20-1,many,-,CSARDGEGPQHF,TGCAGTGCTAGAGATGGGGAGGGGCCCCAGCATTTT
TRBJ2-7,TRBV5-1,few,TRBD2,CASSFQPNPGLAGAYEQYF,TGCGCCAGCAGTTTCCAACCGAATCCGGGACTAGCGGGAGCCTACGAGCAGTACTTC
TRBJ2-5,TRBV20-1,-,-,CCARVQLGWGSETQYF,TGCTGTGCTAGAGTACAACTGGGTTGGGGTTCAGAGACCCAGTACTTC
TRBJ2-7,TRBV7-2,-,TRBD2,CASSLSGLAASYEQYF,TGTGCCAGCAGCTTATCTGGACTAGCGGCCTCCTACGAGCAGTACTTC
TRBJ2-3,TRBV6-1,many,TRBD2,CASSDGGGVTSTDTQYF,TGTGCCAGCAGTGACGGGGGAGGGGTGACTAGCACAGATACGCAGTATTTT
TRBJ2-7,TRBV5-1,many,-,CASSWARLNEQYF,TGCGCCAGCAGTTGGGCCCGACTTAACGAGCAGTACTTC
TRBJ1-6,TRBV5-1,many,TRBD1,CASSPQGASSPLHF,TGCGCCAGCAGCCCACAGGGGGCAAGTTCACCCCTCCACTTT
TRBJ2-1,TRBV20-1,-,TRBD2,CSARTRLAPYNEQFF,TGCAGTGCTCGTACCCGACTAGCACCCTACAATGAGCAGTTCTTC
TRBJ1-5,TRBV5-6,many,-,CASSLFSGSSNQPQHF,TGTGCCAGCAGCTTGTTTAGTGGGTCCTCCAATCAGCCCCAGCATTTT
TRBJ1-1,TRBV14,-,-,CASSHRALNTEAFF,TGTGCCAGCAGCCACAGGGCTTTGAACACTGAAGCTTTCTTT
TRBJ2-5,TRBV6-1,many,-,CASRQTGMRGTQYF,TGTGCCAGCAGGCAAACAGGCATGCGGGGGACCCAGTACTTC
TRBJ1-1,TRBV7-2,many,-,CASSVDSAEAFF,TGTGCCAGCAGCGTTGACTCCGCTGAAGCTTTCTTT
TRBJ1-2,TRBV12-3/TRBV12-4,many,-,CASSLRGFGYTF,TGTGCCAGCAGTTTAAGGGGCTTTGGCTACACCTTC
TRBJ2-1,TRBV20-1,many,TRBD2,CSAPRSLAGGNEQFF,TGCAGTGCTCCAAGGTCACTAGCGGGGGGGAATGAGCAGTTCTTC
TRBJ2-5,TRBV20-1,many,-,CSATAGFQETQYF,TGCAGTGCTACCGCGGGATTCCAAGAGACCCAGTACTTC
TRBJ1-5,TRBV10-3,-,TRBD1,CAISAGDRGNQPQHF,TGTGCCATCAGTGCTGGGGACAGGGGCAATCAGCCCCAGCATTTT
TRBJ2-1,TRBV20-1,many,TRBD2,CSARDVSGTSGRGEQFF,TGCAGTGCTAGAGACGTCTCGGGGACTAGCGGGAGGGGGGAGCAGTTCTTC
TRBJ1-2,TRBV20-1,-,-,CSARAQEILEHGYTF,TGCAGTGCTAGAGCTCAAGAAATTCTTGAGCACGGCTACACCTTC